The 32 T cell receptor beta chains below all came from one sample that was sequenced in a study of blood T cells in healthy people across ages. Alongside a J-beta primer mix, a sample-barcoded 5' primer served in a second PCR lasting roughly 7 to 12 cycles. Via MiXCR, TCRdb re-called the 5' RACE reads, giving one row per CDR3 protein. The sample has about 800,000 distinct CDR3 sequences, roughly 50% seen once. Sequencing used blood. The receptors stem from a young man in good health.

The chain couples TRBV20-1 to TRBJ2-7, with D maybe TRBD1 (6 bases). Germline V gene data show CDR1 as DFQATT and CDR2 as SNEGSKA (reference sequence). Deletions cut 7 bases from V and 7 bases from J, with 14 bases between. This CDR3 is built from 11 residues. CDR3 bases: TGCAGTGTTCCAGGGGATGAGGAGCAGTACTTC. It is translated as CSVPGDEEQYF.

This rearrangement joins TRBV20-1 to TRBJ2-1, with D perhaps matching TRBD2 (6 bases). The CDR3 runs to 14 residues. Germline V gene sequence: CDR1 DFQATT, CDR2 SNEGSKA (reference sequence). V gave up 4 bases and J gave up 0 bases, with 10 bases separating them. The CDR3 DNA follows: TGCAGTGCTACGGGAGAGAGCTCCTACAATGAGCAGTTCTTC. Its translation: CSATGESSYNEQFF.

This clonotype was recorded a few times. V usage is TRBV6-6 and J usage is TRBJ2-4; D possibly corresponds to TRBD2 (6 bases). This CDR3 region has 14 residues. Germline CDR1 is MNHNY and CDR2 is SVGAGI (reference sequence). V was cut by 2 bases and J by 15 bases, with 20 bases left in between. CDR3 loop: CASSYVPGPAGRYF. CDR3 nucleotide sequence: TGTGCCAGCAGTTACGTTCCAGGCCCAGCGGGTCGGTACTTC.

The chain is built from TRBV28 and TRBJ2-7; D call uncertain. The CDR3 loop spans 14 amino acids. Germline V lookup: CDR1 MDHEN, CDR2 SYDVKM. V was clipped by 6 bases and J by 7 bases, with 19 bases between them. The CDR3 spells CASRGTLSSLEQYF. CDR3 nucleotide sequence: TGTGCCAGCAGGGGTACTCTGAGCTCTTTAGAGCAGTACTTC.

The V gene is TRBV11-2, the J gene TRBJ2-4; 9 bases fit TRBD1. The J call is in doubt because the DNA end fits TRBJ2-7 better. This CDR3 has 15 residues. Germline CDR1 reads SGHAT; CDR2 reads FQNNGV. Here the CDR3 reads CASSPTGGLFTEQYF. Written as DNA, the CDR3 is TGTGCCAGCAGCCCAACAGGGGGCCTTTTCACCGAGCAGTACTTC.

This clonotype appeared a few times. In DNA, the CDR3 is TGTGCCAGCAGTTTTCGGGGCTCCTACGAGCAGTACTTC. This sequence encodes CASSFRGSYEQYF. The genes are TRBV28 and TRBJ2-7; possibly TRBD2 for D (5 bases). The V and J ends lost 3 bases and 0 bases respectively, with 6 bases between them. This CDR3 spans 13 amino acids. In germline, CDR1 is MDHEN, CDR2 SYDVKM.

V and J are TRBV24-1 and TRBJ1-5; D is unresolved. Trimming pared 4 bases from V and 4 bases from J, leaving 16 bases between. The CDR3 consists of 16 residues. Germline values: CDR1 KGHDR, CDR2 SFDVKD. The CDR3 DNA reads TGTGCCACCAGTGAAGGGTCTGGGAACCTTAATCAGCCCCAGCATTTT. It encodes CATSEGSGNLNQPQHF.

The V call is TRBV4-2, the J call TRBJ2-3; TRBD2 matches at 8 bases. This CDR3 is 17 amino acids long. Trimming removed 0 bases from V and 3 bases from J; junction bases left unmatched: 8. CDR1 LGHNA and CDR2 YNFKEQ come from the germline V gene. CDR3 in amino acids: CASSQDGGGGRTDTQYF. CDR3 DNA sequence: TGTGCCAGCAGCCAAGACGGAGGCGGGGGGCGGACAGATACGCAGTATTTT.

This sequence joins TRBV2 and TRBJ2-1, with 11 nucleotides matching TRBD1. The CDR3 has 15 residues. The V segment lost 7 bases and the J segment 2 bases; nucleotides outside the gene matches: 4. Germline values: CDR1 SNHLY, CDR2 FYNNEI. CDR3: CASTQDRGPYNEQFF. For the CDR3, the DNA is TGTGCCAGCACCCAGGACAGGGGGCCCTACAATGAGCAGTTCTTC.

The chain employs TRBV3-1 and TRBJ2-1; D is possibly TRBD2 (6 bases). Trimming stripped 0 bases from V and 9 bases from J, with 12 bases between. In germline, CDR1 is LGHDT, CDR2 YNNKEL (reference sequence). CDR3 length: 14 amino acids. CDR3 sequence reads: CASSQDGYGGEQFF. The CDR3 coding sequence is TGTGCCAGCAGCCAAGATGGATACGGGGGTGAGCAGTTCTTC.

The chain has TRBV29-1 and TRBJ2-2; possible D gene TRBD2, 6 bases. V was cut by 7 bases and J by 0 bases, with 9 bases left in between. This CDR3 comprises 13 residues. Germline V gives CDR1 SQVTM, CDR2 ANQGSEA. CDR3 loop: CSGGGTNTGELFF. DNA for the CDR3: TGCAGCGGCGGAGGGACGAACACCGGGGAGCTGTTTTTT.

The gene calls are TRBV11-2 and TRBJ2-1; 10 nucleotides align to TRBD2. Germline CDR1 reads SGHAT; CDR2 reads FQNNGV. The CDR3 spans 15 residues. Trimming removed 1 base from V and 9 bases from J; junction bases left unmatched: 6. This CDR3 is CASSLGTRTSGEQFF. CDR3 DNA: TGTGCCAGCAGCTTAGGAACCCGGACTAGCGGTGAGCAGTTCTTC.

The chain couples TRBV20-1 to TRBJ1-2, with unresolved D. V was clipped by 5 bases and J by 9 bases, with 22 bases between them. The germline V gene has CDR1 DFQATT and CDR2 SNEGSKA (reference sequence). The CDR3 consists of 14 residues. The CDR3 coding sequence is TGCAGTGCTCGGCCCGCAACAAGGGAAGGTAGCTACACCTTC. Translation: CSARPATREGSYTF.

Only a few counts were recorded for this clonotype. The DNA for the CDR3 is TGCAGTGCTAGTGGTCTAGCGGGAGGGCCGGAGTTGTACGAGCAGTACTTC. This sequence encodes CSASGLAGGPELYEQYF. The chain uses TRBV20-1 and TRBJ2-5, with 12 bases identical to TRBD2. The J call may be wrong; the DNA end is better matched by TRBJ2-7. Germline V gives CDR1 DFQATT, CDR2 SNEGSKA (reference sequence). The CDR3 spans 17 residues.

This rearrangement joins TRBV7-3 to TRBJ1-5; maybe TRBD1 (5 bases). The CDR3 consists of 17 residues. Trimming removed 10 bases from V and 0 bases from J, with 22 bases in between. Germline lookup yields CDR1 SGHTA and CDR2 FQGTGA. As DNA, the CDR3 is TGTGCCACCCACTGCCGGGACGGAGAAGATAGCAATCAGCCCCAGCATTTT. Its protein is CATHCRDGEDSNQPQHF.

V and J are TRBV6-2 or TRBV6-3 and TRBJ2-1; D is possibly TRBD2 (6 bases). The CDR3 runs 18 residues. From germline, CDR1 is MNHEY and CDR2 SVGEGT. V lost 0 bases to trimming and J lost 3 bases, with 18 bases between them. CDR3 DNA sequence: TGTGCCAGCAGTTACTCGACTTTTACTAGCCTCTACTACAATGAGCAGTTCTTC. It yields the protein CASSYSTFTSLYYNEQFF.

The chain uses TRBV28 and TRBJ2-1; D uncertain. V gave up 6 bases and J gave up 9 bases, with 9 bases separating them. The germline V gene has CDR1 MDHEN and CDR2 SYDVKM. The CDR3 contains 11 residues. CDR3 DNA sequence: TGTGCCAGCAGCCCTGCGATTGAGCAGTTCTTC. This sequence encodes CASSPAIEQFF.

This clonotype has just a few counts. This chain joins TRBV20-1 and TRBJ2-7; D is ambiguous. The germline CDR1 and CDR2 sequences are DFQATT and SNEGSKA (reference sequence). V was cut by 1 base and J by 2 bases, with 12 bases left in between. CDR3 length: 14 residues. Here the CDR3 reads CSARGPTVPYEQYF. The CDR3, as DNA: TGCAGTGCTAGAGGCCCTACGGTTCCCTACGAGCAGTACTTC.

V usage is TRBV12-3 or TRBV12-4 and J usage is TRBJ2-5; D unresolved. This CDR3 contains 13 residues. Trimming left V 7 bases short and J 3 bases short, with 12 bases between. CDR3 protein: CASTILAKETQYF. The CDR3 DNA sequence: TGTGCCAGCACCATACTGGCTAAAGAGACCCAGTACTTC.

The rearrangement uses TRBV7-9 and TRBJ2-1, with unresolved D. V was shortened by 6 bases and J by 0 bases, with 9 bases between the two germline ends. The germline CDR1 and CDR2 sequences are SEHNR and FQNEAQ (reference sequence). The CDR3 is 14 residues long. The CDR3 region has the DNA TGTGCCAGCAGTATAAGAAGCTCCTACAATGAGCAGTTCTTC. It translates to CASSIRSSYNEQFF.

The V and J genes are TRBV3-1 and TRBJ1-1; D is uncertain. Germline V CDR1 and CDR2: LGHDT, YNNKEL (reference sequence). Deletions cut 1 base from V and 10 bases from J, with 16 bases between. This CDR3 has 14 residues. The CDR3 nucleotides read TGTGCCAGCAGCCAAGGTGTTTTATCCCACCTAGCTTTCTTT. Its protein is CASSQGVLSHLAFF.

This clonotype has just a few counts. The chain is built from TRBV12-3 or TRBV12-4 and TRBJ2-5, with D perhaps TRBD1 (6 bases). V dropped 3 bases and J dropped 3 bases, with 11 bases sitting between them. The CDR3 contains 14 residues. This CDR3 reads CASSLRGTKETQYF. The DNA of the CDR3 is TGTGCCAGCAGTTTGAGGGGGACAAAAGAGACCCAGTACTTC.

This chain uses TRBV29-1 with TRBJ2-7; possibly TRBD1 or TRBD2 for D (5 bases each). V shed 7 bases and J shed 4 bases, with 8 bases lying between them. Germline CDR1 and CDR2: SQVTM and ANQGSEA. The CDR3 is made up of 10 amino acids. CDR3 nucleotides: TGCAGCGCCGGGACGTACGAGCAGTACTTC. Its translation is CSAGTYEQYF.

This clonotype was counted once. This sequence joins TRBV3-1 and TRBJ2-7; no clear D. The V end was cut by 1 base, the J end by 5 bases, with 15 bases between. CDR3 length: 15 residues. Germline lookup yields CDR1 LGHDT and CDR2 YNNKEL (reference sequence). The CDR3 here is CASSQAAGQYHEQYF. DNA for the CDR3: TGTGCCAGCAGCCAAGCGGCCGGGCAGTACCACGAGCAGTACTTC.

The gene calls are TRBV6-5 and TRBJ1-4, with D possibly being TRBD1 (5 bases). From germline, CDR1 is MNHEY and CDR2 SVGAGI. This CDR3 contains 17 residues. Trimming pared 3 bases from V and 8 bases from J, leaving 22 bases between. CDR3 loop: CASSYSRSSRRGEKLFF. In DNA, the CDR3 is TGTGCCAGCAGTTATTCACGGTCCTCCAGGCGGGGGGAAAAACTGTTTTTT.

The CDR3 nucleotides read TGCAGTGCTAGCAAGTACCTTAGCGGGGGGAACTACGAGCAGTACTTC. This sequence encodes CSASKYLSGGNYEQYF. The rearrangement uses TRBV20-1 and TRBJ2-7; 10 bases fit TRBD2. The V gene's germline CDR1 is DFQATT and CDR2 SNEGSKA (reference sequence). After removal of 3 bases from V and 3 bases from J, the junction contained 11 bases not matched to a gene. The CDR3 runs 16 residues.

The chain joins TRBV27 to TRBJ1-2, with 10 bases fitting TRBD1. Germline-derived CDR1 and CDR2 are MNHEY and SMNVEV (reference sequence). The CDR3 is 14 amino acids. Trimming took 5 bases from V and 7 from J; bases not matched to a gene: 7. The CDR3 DNA sequence: TGTGCCAGCAGTCCGACAGGGGGCATGGGTGGCTACACCTTC. Translation gives CASSPTGGMGGYTF.

The sample holds many counts of this clonotype. The chain links TRBV7-8 to TRBJ2-4; D possibly uses TRBD1 or TRBD2 (5 bases each). This CDR3 contains 17 residues. From germline, CDR1 is SGHVS and CDR2 FQNEAQ. V lost 0 bases and J 0 bases, leaving 12 bases between the germline ends. Here the CDR3 reads CASSLAASGTAKNIQYF. The DNA of the CDR3 is TGTGCCAGCAGCTTAGCTGCGTCCGGGACAGCCAAAAACATTCAGTACTTC.

The chain carries TRBV20-1 and TRBJ1-5; D possibly corresponds to TRBD1 (5 bases). From germline, CDR1 is DFQATT and CDR2 SNEGSKA (reference sequence). Deletions cut 5 bases from V and 7 bases from J, with 12 bases between. The CDR3 has 12 amino acids. The CDR3, as DNA: TGCAGTGCTGGGGGGATACAACAGCCCCAGCATTTT. It yields the protein CSAGGIQQPQHF.

This chain joins TRBV29-1 and TRBJ1-1, with 7 bases fitting TRBD1. J was trimmed by 10 bases and V by 2 bases; bases with no gene match: 4. This CDR3 is 11 amino acids long. Germline V CDR1 and CDR2: SQVTM, ANQGSEA. CDR3 residues: CSVESQGGAFF. CDR3 bases: TGCAGCGTTGAATCCCAGGGGGGAGCTTTCTTT. The full variable domain, with the rest looked up from reference TRBV29-1 and TRBJ1-1, is SAVISQKPSRDICQRGTSLTIQCQVDSQVTMMFWYRQQPGQSLTLIATANQGSEATYESGFVIDKFPISRPNLTFSTLTVSNMSPEDSSIYLCSVESQGGAFFGQGTRLTVV.

With respect to this clonotype: The likely explanation is a read error, given a far larger clone one base away. The chain has TRBV12-3 or TRBV12-4 and TRBJ2-3, with TRBD1 as a possible D gene (7 bases). The CDR3 totals 14 residues. This CDR3 reads CAISFRGAGDVQYF. DNA for the CDR3: TGTGCCATCAGTTTCAGGGGGGCCGGAGATGTGCAGTATTTT.

The V gene is TRBV13, the J gene TRBJ2-1; 12 bases align to TRBD2. J lost 8 bases, V lost 3 bases, and 11 bases had no gene match. Germline-derived CDR1 and CDR2 are PRHDT and FYEKMQ (reference sequence). The CDR3 contains 17 residues. The CDR3 DNA reads as TGTGCCAGCAGCTTCGCCCCACTAGCGGGAGGAGTGGATGAGCAGTTCTTC. This sequence encodes CASSFAPLAGGVDEQFF.